A single sample is the source of the 29 T cell receptor beta chains below, sequenced in a study of blood T cell repertoires in COVID-19. Libraries were prepared by immunoSEQ multiplex PCR; TCRdb keeps only in-frame clonotypes and omits some of them. The sample records about 370,000 clones, 70% to 90% being singletons. Input material: peripheral blood. Receptor source: a woman under 40 with COVID-19, enrolled during active disease.

The rearrangement uses TRBV2 and TRBJ2-5; perhaps TRBD2 as D (6 bases). With 8 bases removed from V and 4 bases from J, the gap between germline ends came to 23 bases. Germline-derived CDR1 and CDR2 are SNHLY and FYNNEI. This CDR3 region has 16 residues. The CDR3 spells CASLPDGAGSGETQYF. CDR3 coding DNA: TGTGCCAGCCTCCCGGACGGGGCGGGATCAGGAGAGACCCAGTACTTC.

CDR3 sequence (DNA): TGTGCCAGCTCACACCCCTACAGGGGTGCCAAAAACATTCAGTACTTC. This sequence encodes CASSHPYRGAKNIQYF. The chain couples TRBV18 to TRBJ2-4, with TRBD1 matching over 7 bases. This CDR3 is 16 amino acids long. The germline gives CDR1 KGHSH, CDR2 LQKENI. Trimming at V came to 4 bases and at J to 1 base, leaving 7 bases not matched to a gene.

The J gene is TRBJ2-3, the V gene TRBV3-1 (or the pseudogene TRBV3-2); D remains ambiguous. This CDR3 region has 14 residues. The germline V gene encodes CDR1 LGHDT and CDR2 YNNKEL (reference sequence). Deletions cut 3 bases from V and 0 bases from J, with 7 bases between. The CDR3 DNA is TGTGCCAGCAGCCAGTACGGGAGCACAGATACGCAGTATTTT. Translation: CASSQYGSTDTQYF.

The chain joins TRBV7-9 to TRBJ2-5, with 9 bases identical to TRBD2. Per germline, CDR1 SEHNR and CDR2 FQNEAQ (reference sequence). Trimming cost V 7 bases and J 4 bases; bases outside gene matches: 7. This CDR3 comprises 14 residues. The CDR3 DNA is TGTGCCAGCAACCGAGCGGGGGGTGGAGAGACCCAGTACTTC. Residues: CASNRAGGGETQYF.

Concerning this clone itself: This may be a read error: a much more frequent sequence differs by one nucleotide. J is TRBJ1-6 and V is TRBV9; TRBD1 aligns across 8 bases. Germline trimming cut 2 bases from V and 8 bases from J; bases unmatched to any gene: 3. The germline gives CDR1 SGDLS, CDR2 YYNGEE. The CDR3 length is 14 residues. The CDR3 sequence is CASSVDRDYSPLHF. The CDR3 DNA reads as TGTGCCAGCAGCGTGGACAGGGACTATTCACCCCTCCACTTT.

The chain carries TRBV10-1 and TRBJ1-1; 9 bases fit TRBD1. Germline loops: CDR1 WNHNN, CDR2 SYGVQD (reference sequence). Unmatched junction bases numbered 10, after V lost 6 bases and J lost 5 bases. This CDR3 has 15 amino acids. The CDR3 DNA is TGCGCCAGCAGGGCCGGGACAGGGCGACGAACTGAAGCTTTCTTT. It codes for CASRAGTGRRTEAFF.

The gene calls are TRBV11-2 and TRBJ2-2; TRBD2 matches at 9 bases. CDR1 and CDR2 (germline): SGHAT, FQNNGV. Trimming removed 2 bases from V and 4 bases from J; junction bases left unmatched: 5. The CDR3 covers 16 residues. CDR3: CASSLIAGEPTGELFF. The CDR3 region has the DNA TGTGCCAGCAGCTTAATAGCGGGAGAGCCCACCGGGGAGCTGTTTTTT.

The rearrangement joins TRBV7-9 to TRBJ1-1; 8 nucleotides agree with TRBD1. The V gene end was trimmed by 5 bases and the J gene end by 4 bases; junction bases not matched to a gene: 6. The length of the CDR3 is 14 residues. CDR1 and CDR2 from the germline V gene are SEHNR and FQNEAQ (reference sequence). The CDR3 nucleotides read TGTGCCAGCAGCAAAGAGACAGGGGTCACTGAAGCTTTCTTT. Translating gives CASSKETGVTEAFF. The complete variable domain, with remaining parts taken from reference TRBV7-9 and TRBJ1-1, reads DTGVSQNPRHKITKRGQNVTFRCDPISEHNRLYWYRQTLGQGPEFLTYFQNEAQLEKSRLLSDRFSAERPKGSFSTLEIQRTEQGDSAMYLCASSKETGVTEAFFGQGTRLTVV.

V gene TRBV5-6 combines with J gene TRBJ1-2; possible D gene TRBD1, 6 bases. Trimming shortened V by 2 bases and J by 6 bases, and 14 bases separated the two germline ends. CDR1 is SGHDT and CDR2 is YYEEEE in the germline V gene. CDR3 length: 14 amino acids. CDR3 DNA sequence: TGTGCCAGCAGCTTTACAGCAGGGGTCCATGGCTACACCTTC. It is translated as CASSFTAGVHGYTF.

The rearrangement links TRBV11-3 to TRBJ2-7, with 8 bases fitting TRBD2. V lost 5 bases, J lost 0 bases, and 3 bases stayed unmatched. The CDR3 length is 14 residues. Germline CDR1 is SGHNT and CDR2 is YENEEA. The CDR3 bases are TGTGCCAGCAGCCTAACTAGCGGCTCCTACGAGCAGTACTTC. Its protein is CASSLTSGSYEQYF.

The rearrangement uses TRBV30 and TRBJ2-7, with TRBD2 as a possible D gene (5 bases). Between the trimmed V and J ends, which lost 3 bases and 4 bases, there was a span of 22 bases. The CDR3 spans 16 residues. The germline CDR1 and CDR2 sequences are GTSNPN and SVGIG (reference sequence). The CDR3 DNA sequence: TGTGCCTGGAGCGAGGAATCCGGAGGATGCCCATACGAGCAGTACTTC. Its protein product is CAWSEESGGCPYEQYF.

The chain combines TRBV27 with TRBJ2-1, with a tentative D call TRBD2 (6 bases). V lost 2 bases to trimming and J lost 3 bases, with 17 bases between them. The CDR3 consists of 17 residues. CDR1 and CDR2 (germline): MNHEY, SMNVEV (reference sequence). The CDR3 reads CASSLRPPGASYNEQFF. Written as DNA, the CDR3 is TGTGCCAGCAGTTTAAGGCCACCGGGAGCAAGCTACAATGAGCAGTTCTTC.

This chain joins TRBV7-2 and TRBJ1-4; D gene ambiguous. The germline V gene encodes CDR1 SGHTA and CDR2 FQGNSA. V gave up 5 bases and J gave up 4 bases, with 14 bases separating them. This CDR3 has 15 amino acids. The CDR3 region is CASSPRRIVNEKLFF. In DNA, the CDR3 is TGTGCCAGCAGCCCGAGGCGGATAGTTAATGAAAAACTGTTTTTT.

The V call is TRBV6-2 or TRBV6-3, the J call TRBJ2-2; possibly TRBD1 for D (6 bases). This CDR3 comprises 20 residues. The V and J ends lost 6 bases and 1 base respectively, with 27 bases between them. Per the germline V gene, CDR1 is MNHEY and CDR2 is SVGEGT. DNA of the CDR3: TGTGCCAGCAGCGAGTTCCAAGTTATCGTCAGGGGAAAGAACACCGGGGAGCTGTTTTTT. It encodes CASSEFQVIVRGKNTGELFF.

Here the CDR3 DNA reads TGCAGCGCCGATACTGGGCGATCTGAAAAACTGTTTTTT. This gives the protein CSADTGRSEKLFF. V gene TRBV29-1 combines with J gene TRBJ1-4; D is unresolved. Germline V gene sequence: CDR1 SQVTM, CDR2 ANQGSEA. The CDR3 has 13 amino acids. Trimming took 7 bases from V and 7 from J, leaving 16 bases between them.

The V call is TRBV28, the J call TRBJ2-7; TRBD1 is a possible D gene (6 bases). The germline V gene encodes CDR1 MDHEN and CDR2 SYDVKM. The length of the CDR3 is 11 residues. V lost 6 bases, J lost 7 bases, and 10 bases lay in between. The CDR3 DNA is TGTGCCAGCAGGCAAACAGGGGAGCAGTACTTC. Protein product: CASRQTGEQYF. The variable domain in full, with the rest retrieved from reference TRBV28 and TRBJ2-7, is DVKVTQSSRYLVKRTGEKVFLECVQDMDHENMFWYRQDPGLGLRLIYFSYDVKMKEKGDIPEGYSVSREKKERFSLILESASTNQTSMYLCASRQTGEQYFGPGTRLTVT.

The chain joins TRBV14 to TRBJ1-6; the D is unclear. This CDR3 is 13 amino acids long. The germline V and J ends were trimmed by 2 bases and 8 bases, with 7 bases remaining between them. The V gene's germline CDR1 is SGHDN and CDR2 FVKESK. CDR3: CASSQQLDSPLHF. In nucleotides, the CDR3 is TGTGCCAGCAGCCAACAACTGGATTCACCCCTCCACTTT. Full variable domain (remainder filled in from reference TRBV14 and TRBJ1-6): EAGVTQFPSHSVIEKGQTVTLRCDPISGHDNLYWYRRVMGKEIKFLLHFVKESKQDESGMPNNRFLAERTGGTYSTLKVQPAELEDSGVYFCASSQQLDSPLHFGNGTRLTVT.

The chain carries TRBV10-3 and TRBJ2-3; 7 bases agree with TRBD2. With 0 bases clipped from V and 5 bases from J, the junction kept 11 bases outside the gene matches. CDR3 length: 17 amino acids. Germline-derived CDR1 and CDR2 are ENHRY and SYGVKD. The CDR3 sequence is CAISESKTSLMVDTQYF. The CDR3 DNA follows: TGTGCCATCAGTGAGTCGAAGACTAGCCTGATGGTAGATACGCAGTATTTT.

CDR3 protein: CASTPALAGAGEQFF. The CDR3 DNA reads TGTGCCAGCACCCCGGCCCTAGCGGGGGCCGGGGAGCAGTTCTTC. The chain couples TRBV21-1 to TRBJ2-1; the tabulated D call, TRBD2, remains unverified against the DNA. TRBV21-1 counts as a pseudogene. CDR3 length equals 15 residues.

The chain joins TRBV24-1 to TRBJ2-3; 7 bases are a match to TRBD1. This CDR3 has 19 residues. The V and J ends lost 4 bases and 4 bases, in that order; junction bases with no gene match: 19. Germline V CDR1 and CDR2: KGHDR, SFDVKD. In DNA, the CDR3 is TGTGCCACCAGTGACCCACGAACCACGAGCACAGGGGAAGCAGATACGCAGTATTTT. It codes for CATSDPRTTSTGEADTQYF.

This sequence joins TRBV5-6 and TRBJ2-5; TRBD1 matches 9 bases. The ends lost 0 bases at V and 4 bases at J; junction bases unmatched: 1. This CDR3 has 14 amino acids. Per the germline V gene, CDR1 is SGHDT and CDR2 is YYEEEE. The CDR3 region has the DNA TGTGCCAGCAGCTTGGCGGGACAGGGAGAGACCCAGTACTTC. As protein: CASSLAGQGETQYF.

V is TRBV11-3 and J is TRBJ1-2, with D maybe TRBD1 (6 bases). This CDR3 is 16 amino acids long. The ends were cut back, 2 bases at V and 4 bases at J, with 17 bases in the middle. Germline V gene data show CDR1 as SGHNT and CDR2 as YENEEA. CDR3 coding DNA: TGTGCCAGCAGCTTAAATGAGGGGGACGGATCCTATGGCTACACCTTC. Its protein is CASSLNEGDGSYGYTF.

A note on this clone: At the DNA level, this CDR3 is encoded by other sequences in the same sample as well. This chain links TRBV4-3 with TRBJ1-5, with D hard to call. Between the trimmed V and J ends, which lost 0 bases and 4 bases, there was a span of 13 bases. CDR3 length equals 16 residues. Per the germline V gene, CDR1 is LGHNA and CDR2 is YSLEER. CDR3 sequence reads: CASSQDWAEKNQPQHF. Here the CDR3 DNA reads TGCGCCAGCAGCCAAGACTGGGCAGAGAAGAATCAGCCCCAGCATTTT.

The CDR3 here is CASRGTSAGKNIQYF. As DNA, the CDR3 is TGTGCCAGCAGGGGGACTAGCGCAGGAAAAAACATTCAGTACTTC. V gene TRBV2 combines with J gene TRBJ2-4; 10 nucleotides agree with TRBD2. V was clipped by 6 bases and J by 4 bases; unmatched bases: 6. CDR3 length equals 15 residues. Germline V gene sequence: CDR1 SNHLY, CDR2 FYNNEI.

The chain uses TRBV18 and TRBJ1-6; 7 nucleotides agree with TRBD1. V lost 3 bases and J lost 10; bases outside the gene matches: 6. Germline V gives CDR1 KGHSH, CDR2 LQKENI. The CDR3 runs 14 residues. CDR3 region: CASSPRTGESPLHF. In nucleotides, the CDR3 is TGTGCCAGCTCACCTAGGACAGGTGAATCACCCCTCCACTTT.

The rearrangement links TRBV2 to TRBJ2-7; TRBD1 is a possible D gene (5 bases). Germline values: CDR1 SNHLY, CDR2 FYNNEI. V shed 5 bases and J shed 2 bases, with 10 bases lying between them. CDR3 size: 13 residues. CDR3 loop: CASSTTVAYEQYF. The CDR3 region has the DNA TGTGCCAGCAGTACGACAGTAGCCTACGAGCAGTACTTC.

The chain couples TRBV7-9 to TRBJ2-3; 7 positions agree with TRBD2. The V gene's germline CDR1 is SEHNR and CDR2 FQNEAQ (reference sequence). V shed 6 bases and J 3 bases; nucleotides not matched to a gene: 12. The CDR3 sequence is 16 residues long. In DNA form, the CDR3 reads TGTGCCAGCAGGACTCCCCCAGGGCGGGGGACAGATACGCAGTATTTT. This encodes CASRTPPGRGTDTQYF.

V gene TRBV5-1 combines with J gene TRBJ1-6; 10 nucleotides line up with TRBD1. Trimming cost V 2 bases and J 7 bases; bases outside gene matches: 6. Germline values: CDR1 SGHRS, CDR2 YFSETQ. This CDR3 contains 16 residues. The CDR3 DNA reads TGCGCCAGCAGCTTCCGGGACAGGGGCCTGAATTCACCCCTCCACTTT. Its protein product is CASSFRDRGLNSPLHF.

V gene TRBV19 combines with J gene TRBJ2-3, with D maybe TRBD1 (5 bases). This CDR3 has 13 residues. Germline values: CDR1 LNHDA, CDR2 SQIVND (reference sequence). Trimming removed 8 bases from V and 1 base from J, with 10 bases in between. The chain's CDR3 is CASQGWGTDTQYF. The CDR3 region has the DNA TGTGCCAGTCAGGGCTGGGGCACAGATACGCAGTATTTT.